These T cell receptor beta chains were read from a single sample in a study of cytomegalovirus exposure and HLA in healthy donors. Sequencing used immunoSEQ multiplex PCR; TCRdb keeps in-frame clones, though not all of them. This table has under 150,000 clones, 80% to 95% appearing once. Sequenced sample: PBMCs. These TCRs come from a man younger than 30 in good health and CMV-seronegative. CDR3s include the opening cysteine and the closing phenylalanine or tryptophan. D genes are given only for firm matches. Clone size is given for some rows only: seen once, a few or many times, or a class if the clone is expanded.

cdr3_nt cdr3_aa v_call d_call j_call clone_size
TGTGCCAGCAGCCTTATAGCAGACGGAGGTGCAACTAATGAAAAACTGTTTTTT CASSLIADGGATNEKLFF TRBV4-2 - TRBJ1-4 once
TGTGGCAGCAGTTTAACCCGGGACACAGATACGCAGTATTTT CGSSLTRDTDTQYF TRBV27 - TRBJ2-3 -
TGTGCCAGTAGTTCCGCCGTGGGGGCCGGCACCGGGGAGCTGTTTTTT CASSSAVGAGTGELFF TRBV19 - TRBJ2-2 -
TGTGCCAGCAGCTTGGTGGACAGGGTTTCCGGGGAGCTGTTTTTT CASSLVDRVSGELFF TRBV5-8 TRBD1 TRBJ2-2 -
TGTGCCAGCAAGCGTTCAACGAACACCGGGGAGCTGTTTTTT CASKRSTNTGELFF TRBV11-1 - TRBJ2-2 once
TGCGCCAGCAGCCAGTGGACAGACCAAAACAATGAGCAGTTCTTC CASSQWTDQNNEQFF TRBV4-1 - TRBJ2-1 once
TGTGCCAGCAGGGCCGGGACTAGCGTTAATACGCAGTATTTT CASRAGTSVNTQYF TRBV5-6 TRBD2 TRBJ2-3 -
TGTGCCAGCAGTGAAGGTTTCGGTCTGGGCACAGATACGCAGTATTTT CASSEGFGLGTDTQYF TRBV6-1 - TRBJ2-3 -
TGCGCCAGCAGCTTGGCGGGAGCAGAAGATACGCAGTATTTT CASSLAGAEDTQYF TRBV5-1 - TRBJ2-3 -
TGTGCCAGCAGCTTACGACTAAAGAATGAGCAGTTCTTC CASSLRLKNEQFF TRBV11-2 - TRBJ2-1 -
TGTGCCAGCAGCTTCAGGGTAGGAAATGGCTACACCTTC CASSFRVGNGYTF TRBV5-4 - TRBJ1-2 once